This TCR beta chain was identified during a study of T cell changes during pregnancy in multiple sclerosis. This CDR3 region has 11 residues. The V gene's germline CDR1 is GTSNPN and CDR2 SVGIG (reference sequence). J was trimmed by 2 bases and V by 8 bases; bases with no gene match: 1. This table comes from immunoSEQ multiplex PCR, and its TCRdb copy is limited to in-frame clones, with some not included. This table holds under 70,000 clones, 90% to 95% found once. The input for sequencing was peripheral blood, taken after pregnancy. This sequence joins TRBV30 and TRBJ1-2, with 8 nucleotides matching TRBD1. This receptor was obtained from a female donor in good health, enrolled as a control in a pregnancy study. The CDR3 region is CARQGNYGYTF. As DNA, the CDR3 is TGTGCCCGACAGGGGAACTATGGCTACACCTTC. Filled out from reference TRBV30 and TRBJ1-2, the complete variable domain reads SQTIHQWPATLVQPVGSPLSLECTVEGTSNPNLYWYRQAAGRGLQLLFYSVGIGQISSEVPQNLSASRPQDRQFILSSKKLLLSDSGFYLCARQGNYGYTFGSGTRLTVV.